Listed here are 8 T cell receptor beta chains from one sample, sequenced in a study of blood T cell repertoires in COVID-19. Data came from immunoSEQ multiplex PCR; TCRdb stores just in-frame clones and leaves some out. The sample gives fewer than 150,000 clones, around 85% of which show up once; about 6.1% is in the top ten. The sequenced material came from peripheral blood. Source of these receptors: a woman aged 55-75 years with COVID-19, enrolled during active disease.

This chain connects TRBV21-1 to TRBJ1-2. TRBV21-1 is reported as a pseudogene. The CDR3 spans 14 residues. The CDR3 DNA is TGTGCCAGCAGCAACACGGTTGTGTACTATGGCTACACCTTC. It translates to CASSNTVVYYGYTF.

The chain uses TRBV6-4 and TRBJ1-2, with D perhaps TRBD1 (5 bases). CDR1 and CDR2 from the germline V gene are MRHNA and SNTAGT. The length of the CDR3 is 14 residues. The germline V and J ends were trimmed by 9 bases and 7 bases, with 21 bases remaining between them. CDR3 residues: CARTDWASGGGYTF. CDR3 sequence (DNA): TGTGCCAGAACGGACTGGGCCTCGGGGGGTGGCTACACCTTC.

V is TRBV15 and J is TRBJ2-3; D is possibly TRBD2 (5 bases). This CDR3 spans 17 amino acids. CDR1 and CDR2 (germline): LNHNV, YYDKDF (reference sequence). V gave up 1 base and J gave up 2 bases, with 16 bases separating them. The CDR3 bases are TGTGCCACCAGCAGAGGTTCTAGCTGGGGATACACAGATACGCAGTATTTT. Translated, it gives CATSRGSSWGYTDTQYF.

The chain couples TRBV7-9 to TRBJ1-2; 9 nucleotides align to TRBD1. Germline CDR1 is SEHNR and CDR2 is FQNEAQ (reference sequence). This CDR3 is 15 amino acids long. V shed 3 bases and J 6 bases; nucleotides not matched to a gene: 8. The CDR3 DNA reads TGTGCCAGCAGCTTCAAAGGGACAGGGTTAAATGGCTACACCTTC. Translating gives CASSFKGTGLNGYTF.

The chain uses TRBV9 and TRBJ1-5, with unresolved D. The CDR3 runs 13 residues. Germline CDR1 reads SGDLS; CDR2 reads YYNGEE. V was pared by 4 bases and J by 6 bases, with 11 bases between. DNA of the CDR3: TGTGCCAGCAGCCCCTCCGGTTTTCAGCCCCAGCATTTT. This encodes CASSPSGFQPQHF. The whole variable domain, remainder taken from reference TRBV9 and TRBJ1-5, is DSGVTQTPKHLITATGQRVTLRCSPRSGDLSVYWYQQSLDQGLQFLIQYYNGEERAKGNILERFSAQQFPDLHSELNLSSLELGDSALYFCASSPSGFQPQHFGDGTRLSIL.

V usage is TRBV6-5 and J usage is TRBJ2-7; D is perhaps TRBD1 (6 bases). Trimming took 6 bases from V and 2 from J, leaving 11 bases between them. In germline, CDR1 is MNHEY, CDR2 SVGAGI. CDR3 length: 13 residues. The CDR3 reads CASRDSRPYEQYF. DNA of the CDR3: TGTGCCAGCAGGGACAGTAGGCCCTACGAGCAGTACTTC.

The chain has TRBV19 and TRBJ2-1; the match to TRBD2 covers 11 bases. Germline V gives CDR1 LNHDA, CDR2 SQIVND (reference sequence). The length of the CDR3 is 15 residues. V trimming: 3 bases; J trimming: 4 bases; junction bases outside the gene matches: 2. The CDR3 nucleotides are TGTGCCAGTAGTATGACTAGCGGGGTTTACAATGAGCAGTTCTTC. Its protein product is CASSMTSGVYNEQFF.

The chain combines TRBV5-1 with TRBJ2-1, with 11 bases matching TRBD2. Losses at the gene ends were 0 bases for V and 8 bases for J; bases not matched to a gene: 7. This CDR3 has 16 amino acids. Germline lookup yields CDR1 SGHRS and CDR2 YFSETQ. The CDR3 sequence: CASSLAVAGGPHEQFF. The CDR3 DNA follows: TGCGCCAGCAGCTTGGCGGTAGCGGGGGGGCCCCATGAGCAGTTCTTC. The full variable domain, in which reference TRBV5-1 and TRBJ2-1 provide the parts outside the CDR3, is KAGVTQTPRYLIKTRGQQVTLSCSPISGHRSVSWYQQTPGQGLQFLFEYFSETQRNKGNFPGRFSGRQFSNSRSEMNVSTLELGDSALYLCASSLAVAGGPHEQFFGPGTRLTVL.